This T cell receptor beta chain was documented in a study of T cells in Graves' hyperthyroidism and ophthalmopathy (dated by TCRdb to between 2018 and 2020). Regarding the complete study: Peripheral blood was sampled at the time of initial diagnosis, prior to any treatment. TCR V-J signatures able to tell the groups apart were searched for in a discovery cohort of 95 to 100 patients, of whom over 40 had Graves' ophthalmopathy and roughly 58 had stable Graves' hyperthyroidism. Whether ophthalmopathy could be predicted prospectively was tested in an independent validation cohort made up of under 20 hyperthyroidism patients plus 17 patients who later progressed to ophthalmopathy. The 75 to 100 discovery patients were divided at random into training and test sets in a 7:3 ratio. In roughly six Graves' hyperthyroidism patients, the study also compared T-cell repertoires from thyroid tissue with T-cell repertoires from blood. After sampling, hyperthyroidism patients received methimazole starting at 30 mg daily, and ophthalmopathy patients received high-dose intravenous methylprednisolone. According to the paper, TCR Vbeta CDR3 sequencing was carried out on about 140 peripheral blood samples, which came from over 40 ophthalmopathy, 75 to 80 hyperthyroidism and approximately 17 progressor patients.

Reading from cysteine to phenylalanine, the CDR3 counts 16 amino acids. Just the 48-base CDR3 DNA is kept, in frame starting at base 1. The germline V gene (reference sequence) gives CDR1 as DFQATT and CDR2 as SNEGSKA. The germline V end is reduced by 4 bases and the J end by 2 bases; junction bases left unmatched: 9. Amplification of TCR beta CDR3 regions was carried out from RNA transcripts. The TCR CDR3 was subjected to a first round of RT-PCR using the HTBI primer set and the Qiagen OneStep RT-PCR kit. A second multiplex PCR round built the libraries, followed by size selection and purification. Paired-end sequencing of the libraries was performed with 100 bp reads on an Illumina HiSeq2000. The original pipeline was this. Raw data were processed with SOAPnuke, discarding reads with adapters, uncalled bases, mean Phred below 15, or no exact constant-primer or identifier match. High-quality paired reads were merged using COPE v1.2.5, and each unique nucleotide sequence was defined as a clonotype. MiTCR v1.1 was used to align the clonotypes against IMGT TRBV, TRBD and TRBJ reference segments. Analysis was restricted to V-J combinations with a frequency above 0.0001, which covered approximately 99% of repertoires. A TCS score was defined as the ratio between F50 (clonal expansion) and ExV (chaos), using BLOSUM62-based TCRdist between CDR3 peptides within each V-J. Welch's t-statistics and random forest reduced approximately 520 V-J features to some 14, which were used in a naive Bayes classifier (R e1071). The public reads were run again by TCRdb, first through fastp at Q25 and then through MiXCR, and only productive beta chains were kept. Entries are consolidated by CDR3 protein sequence, retaining the most common genes and DNA. TCRdb's processing, not the authors', yielded these V and J calls. The sample has about half a million distinct CDR3 sequences on record, around 20% of them singletons. Around a quarter of the sample goes to the ten largest clones.

On the study overall, not on this receptor specifically: A 13 V-J signature model separated ophthalmopathy from stable hyperthyroidism, with roughly 88% sensitivity and approximately 81% specificity in cross-validation and 80%/75% in testing. During validation, the model predicted progression to ophthalmopathy a median of approximately 6 months ahead of onset, with roughly 65% sensitivity and about 72% specificity. Sample size was not statistically predetermined, and investigators were not blinded to group allocation. Most expanded thyroid clonotypes (frequency above 0.001) were also detected in blood, a finding suggesting that blood repertoires may reflect thyroid immune responses.

This clonotype was picked up a small number of times. Its antigen target is currently unknown. It has no much larger one-base neighbor in the sample; base qualities were not kept. Stable Graves' hyperthyroidism was defined as no progression to ophthalmopathy during 18 months of follow-up. Hyperthyroidism patients were aged 18 to 65 years and newly diagnosed, with disease duration of less than 2 months. The study excluded patients with uncontrolled infections, other autoimmune diseases, pregnancy or lactation. Diagnoses were established on the basis of clinical symptoms, serum thyroxine and TRAb, thyroid ultrasound, and orbital computed tomography. PBMCs were isolated from 10 ml of fresh peripheral blood by Ficoll-Paque density gradient centrifugation. Trizol reagent was used to extract total RNA, and RNA quality was then checked on an Agilent 2100 Bioanalyzer.

Sequenced material: blood. The TCR comes from a man in his late teens or twenties with Graves' hyperthyroidism. Recombination linked TRBV20-1 to TRBJ2-5; 11 middle bases align to TRBD1. CDR3 loop: CSAKGLDRGLQETQYF. The DNA reads as follows: TGCAGTGCTAAGGGGTTGGACAGGGGGCTTCAAGAGACCCAGTACTTC.